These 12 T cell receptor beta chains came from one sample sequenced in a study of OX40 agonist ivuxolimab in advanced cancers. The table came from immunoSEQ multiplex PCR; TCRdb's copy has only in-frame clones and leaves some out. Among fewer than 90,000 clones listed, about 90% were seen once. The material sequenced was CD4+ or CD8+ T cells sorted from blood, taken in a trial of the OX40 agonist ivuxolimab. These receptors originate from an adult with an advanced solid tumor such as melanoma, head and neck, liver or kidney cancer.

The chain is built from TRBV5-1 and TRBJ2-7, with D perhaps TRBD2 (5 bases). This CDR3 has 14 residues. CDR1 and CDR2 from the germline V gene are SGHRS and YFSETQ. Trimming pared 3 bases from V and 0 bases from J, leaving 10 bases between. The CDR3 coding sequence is TGCGCCAGCAGCTACTCCGGGAACTCCTACGAGCAGTACTTC. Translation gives CASSYSGNSYEQYF.

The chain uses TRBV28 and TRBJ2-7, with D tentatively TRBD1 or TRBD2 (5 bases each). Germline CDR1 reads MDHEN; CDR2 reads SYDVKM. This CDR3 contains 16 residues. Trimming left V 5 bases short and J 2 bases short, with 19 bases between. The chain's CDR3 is CASSDPGMGRPYEQYF. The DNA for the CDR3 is TGTGCCAGCAGTGACCCCGGCATGGGACGCCCCTACGAGCAGTACTTC. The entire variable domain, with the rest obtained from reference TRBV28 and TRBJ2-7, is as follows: DVKVTQSSRYLVKRTGEKVFLECVQDMDHENMFWYRQDPGLGLRLIYFSYDVKMKEKGDIPEGYSVSREKKERFSLILESASTNQTSMYLCASSDPGMGRPYEQYFGPGTRLTVT.

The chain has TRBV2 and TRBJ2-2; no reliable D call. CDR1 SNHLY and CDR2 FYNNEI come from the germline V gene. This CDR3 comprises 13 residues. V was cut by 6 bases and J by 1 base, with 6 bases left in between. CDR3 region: CASRIRNTGELFF. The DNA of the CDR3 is TGTGCCAGCAGGATCAGGAACACCGGGGAGCTGTTTTTT.

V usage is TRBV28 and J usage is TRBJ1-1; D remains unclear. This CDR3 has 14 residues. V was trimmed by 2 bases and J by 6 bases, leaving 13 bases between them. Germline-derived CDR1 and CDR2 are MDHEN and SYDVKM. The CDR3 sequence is CASSLSRDPAEAFF. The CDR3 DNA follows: TGTGCCAGCAGTTTAAGCAGAGACCCAGCTGAAGCTTTCTTT.

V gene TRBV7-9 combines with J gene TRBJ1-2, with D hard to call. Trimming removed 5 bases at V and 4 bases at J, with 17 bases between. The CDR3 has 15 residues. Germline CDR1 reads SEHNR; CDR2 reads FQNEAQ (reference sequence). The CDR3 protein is CASSQDGQGSYGYTF. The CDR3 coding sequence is TGTGCCAGCAGCCAGGACGGTCAAGGAAGCTATGGCTACACCTTC.

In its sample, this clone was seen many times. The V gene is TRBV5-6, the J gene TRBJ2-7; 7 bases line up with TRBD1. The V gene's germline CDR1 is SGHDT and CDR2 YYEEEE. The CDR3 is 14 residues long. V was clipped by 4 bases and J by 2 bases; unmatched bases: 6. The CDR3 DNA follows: TGTGCCAGCAGCCAACGGACAGGAGCCTACGAGCAGTACTTC. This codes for CASSQRTGAYEQYF.

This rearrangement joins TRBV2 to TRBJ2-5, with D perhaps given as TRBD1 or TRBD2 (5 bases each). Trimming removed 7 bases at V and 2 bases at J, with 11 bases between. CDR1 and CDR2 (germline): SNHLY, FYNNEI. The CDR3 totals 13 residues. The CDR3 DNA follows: TGTGCCAGCAATAGGGGAGCACAAGAGACCCAGTACTTC. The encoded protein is CASNRGAQETQYF.

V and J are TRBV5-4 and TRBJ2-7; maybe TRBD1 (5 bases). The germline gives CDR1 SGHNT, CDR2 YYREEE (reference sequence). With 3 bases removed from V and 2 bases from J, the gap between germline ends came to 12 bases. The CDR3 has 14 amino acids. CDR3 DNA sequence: TGTGCCAGCAGCTCCTACGCAGGGACCTACGAGCAGTACTTC. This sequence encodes CASSSYAGTYEQYF.

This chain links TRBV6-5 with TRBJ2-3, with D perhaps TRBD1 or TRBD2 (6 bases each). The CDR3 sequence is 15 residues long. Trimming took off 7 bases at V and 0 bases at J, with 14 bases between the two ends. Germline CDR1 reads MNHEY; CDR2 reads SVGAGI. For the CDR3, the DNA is TGTGCCAGCACCCGGGGGCCTACTAGCACAGATACGCAGTATTTT. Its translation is CASTRGPTSTDTQYF.

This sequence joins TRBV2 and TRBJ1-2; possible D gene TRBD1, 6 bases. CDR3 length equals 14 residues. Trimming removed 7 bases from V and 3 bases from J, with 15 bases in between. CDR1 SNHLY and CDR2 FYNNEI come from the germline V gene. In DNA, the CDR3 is TGTGCCAGCAAGAGGGGGGGCTCGGACTATGGCTACACCTTC. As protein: CASKRGGSDYGYTF. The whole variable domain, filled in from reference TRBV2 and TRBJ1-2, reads EPEVTQTPSHQVTQMGQEVILRCVPISNHLYFYWYRQILGQKVEFLVSFYNNEISEKSEIFDDQFSVERPDGSNFTLKIRSTKLEDSAMYFCASKRGGSDYGYTFGSGTRLTVV.

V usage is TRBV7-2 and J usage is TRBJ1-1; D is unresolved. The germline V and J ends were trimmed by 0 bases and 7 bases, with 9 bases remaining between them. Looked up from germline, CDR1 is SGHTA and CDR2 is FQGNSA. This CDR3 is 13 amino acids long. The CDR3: CASSLAQQNEAFF. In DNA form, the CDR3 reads TGTGCCAGCAGCTTAGCGCAACAGAATGAAGCTTTCTTT.

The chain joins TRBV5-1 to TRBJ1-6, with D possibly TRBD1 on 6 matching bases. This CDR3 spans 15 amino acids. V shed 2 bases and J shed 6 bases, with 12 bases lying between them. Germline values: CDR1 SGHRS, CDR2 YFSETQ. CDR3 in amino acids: CASSFRVRGNSPLHF. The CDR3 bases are TGCGCCAGCAGCTTTAGGGTCAGGGGTAATTCACCCCTCCACTTT.